The 3 T cell receptor beta chains given below trace back to one sample, sequenced in a study of blood T cell repertoires in COVID-19 (dated by TCRdb to 2020 to 2021). Library preparation was by the immunoSEQ multiplex PCR assay. Sourced from immuneACCESS, this table was stored by TCRdb with only in-frame sequences that have V and J called. A share of the clones is absent; for the studies checked, an unresolved V gene accounts for under half, and the remainder has no known explanation. This sample gives fewer than 350,000 clones in total; around 85% of them show up just once. About 1.9% of the sample rests with the top ten. The sample consisted of peripheral blood. These receptors originate from a woman aged 30 to 39 who had recovered from COVID-19.

With respect to this clone: Germline is not matched at one junction end, which may reflect a read error. V gene TRBV7-7 combines with J gene TRBJ2-3; D may be TRBD2 (7 bases). CDR1 is SSHAT and CDR2 is FNYEAQ in the germline V gene (reference sequence). The CDR3 length is 13 residues. The CDR3 nucleotides are TGTGCTAGCAGCTTAGAAGGGGGGGGTACGCAGTATTTT. It yields the protein CASSLEGGGTQYF. Full variable domain (rest looked up from reference TRBV7-7 and TRBJ2-3): GAGVSQSPRYKVTKRGQDVTLRCDPISSHATLYWYQQALGQGPEFLTYFNYEAQPDKSGLPSDRFSAERPEGSISTLTIQRTEQRDSAMYRCASSLEGGGTQYFGPGTRLTVL.

The chain links TRBV10-2 to TRBJ2-3, with 11 bases identical to TRBD2. CDR3 length: 14 residues. CDR1 is WSHSY and CDR2 is SAAADI in the germline V gene. The junction had 7 bases not matched to a gene; V was cut back by 5 bases and J by 9 bases. The DNA for the CDR3 is TGCGCCAGCAGTTCCCCACTAGCGGGAGTCACGCAGTATTTT. As protein: CASSSPLAGVTQYF.

The chain recombines TRBV2 with TRBJ2-5, with 7 bases lining up with TRBD1. The CDR3 runs to 12 residues. Germline values: CDR1 SNHLY, CDR2 FYNNEI. The junction had 2 bases not matched to a gene; V was cut back by 7 bases and J by 3 bases. As DNA, the CDR3 is TGTGCCAGCAAGGGGACAGAAGAGACCCAGTACTTC. Protein sequence: CASKGTEETQYF.